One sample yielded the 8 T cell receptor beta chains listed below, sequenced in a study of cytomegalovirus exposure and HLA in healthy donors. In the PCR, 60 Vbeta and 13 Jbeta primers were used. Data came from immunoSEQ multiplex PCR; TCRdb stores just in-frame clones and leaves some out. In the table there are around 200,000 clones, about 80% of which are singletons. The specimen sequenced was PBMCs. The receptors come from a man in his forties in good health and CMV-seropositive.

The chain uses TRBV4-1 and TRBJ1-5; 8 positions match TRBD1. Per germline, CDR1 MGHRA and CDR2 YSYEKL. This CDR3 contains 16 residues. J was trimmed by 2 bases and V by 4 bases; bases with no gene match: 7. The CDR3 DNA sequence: TGCGCCAGCAGCCGGGGGACAGGCCCCGGCAATCAGCCCCAGCATTTT. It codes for CASSRGTGPGNQPQHF.

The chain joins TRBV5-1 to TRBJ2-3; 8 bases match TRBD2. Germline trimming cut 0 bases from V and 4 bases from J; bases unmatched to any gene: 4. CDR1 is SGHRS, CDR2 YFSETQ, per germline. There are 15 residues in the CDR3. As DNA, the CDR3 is TGCGCCAGCAGCTTGGCGGGAGGGCGGGCAGATACGCAGTATTTT. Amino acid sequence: CASSLAGGRADTQYF. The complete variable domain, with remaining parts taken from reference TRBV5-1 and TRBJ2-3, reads KAGVTQTPRYLIKTRGQQVTLSCSPISGHRSVSWYQQTPGQGLQFLFEYFSETQRNKGNFPGRFSGRQFSNSRSEMNVSTLELGDSALYLCASSLAGGRADTQYFGPGTRLTVL.

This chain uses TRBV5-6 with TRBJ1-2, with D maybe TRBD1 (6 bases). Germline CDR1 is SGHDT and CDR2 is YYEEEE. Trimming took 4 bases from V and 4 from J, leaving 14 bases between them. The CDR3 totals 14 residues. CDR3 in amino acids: CASSEGVESYGYTF. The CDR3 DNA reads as TGTGCCAGCAGCGAGGGGGTTGAAAGCTATGGCTACACCTTC.

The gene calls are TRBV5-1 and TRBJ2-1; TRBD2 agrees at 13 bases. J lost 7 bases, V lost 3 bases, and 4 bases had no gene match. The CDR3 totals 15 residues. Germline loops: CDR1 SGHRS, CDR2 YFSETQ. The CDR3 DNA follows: TGCGCCAGCAGCTGGACTAGCGGGAGTATTAATGAGCAGTTCTTC. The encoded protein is CASSWTSGSINEQFF.

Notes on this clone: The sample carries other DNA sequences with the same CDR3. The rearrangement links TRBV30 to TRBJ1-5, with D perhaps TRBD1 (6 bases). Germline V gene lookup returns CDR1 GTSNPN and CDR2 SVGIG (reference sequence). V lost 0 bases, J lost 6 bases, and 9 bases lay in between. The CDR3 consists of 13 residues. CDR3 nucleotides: TGTGCCTGGAGTGTACAGGGCGGTCAGCCCCAGCATTTT. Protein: CAWSVQGGQPQHF.

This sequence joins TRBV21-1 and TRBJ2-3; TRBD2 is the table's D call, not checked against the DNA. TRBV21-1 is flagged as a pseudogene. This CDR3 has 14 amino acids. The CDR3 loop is CASSWTSYTDTQYF. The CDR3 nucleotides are TGTGCCAGCAGCTGGACTAGTTACACAGATACGCAGTATTTT.

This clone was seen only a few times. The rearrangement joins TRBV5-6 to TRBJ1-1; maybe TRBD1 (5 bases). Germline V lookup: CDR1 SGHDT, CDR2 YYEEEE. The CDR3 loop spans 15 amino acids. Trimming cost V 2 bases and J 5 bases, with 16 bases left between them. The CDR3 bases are TGTGCCAGCAGCTTTAGTGGGGCAACCAAAACTGAAGCTTTCTTT. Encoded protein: CASSFSGATKTEAFF.

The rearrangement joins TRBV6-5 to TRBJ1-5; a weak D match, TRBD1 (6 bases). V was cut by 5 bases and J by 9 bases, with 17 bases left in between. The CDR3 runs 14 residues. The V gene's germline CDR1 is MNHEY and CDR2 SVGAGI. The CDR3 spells CASSEGQTERPQHF. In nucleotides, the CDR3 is TGTGCCAGCAGTGAAGGACAGACGGAAAGGCCCCAGCATTTT.